The entry below gives a single T cell receptor (beta chain) sequence along with its context. Reverse transcribed after extraction, RNA yielded cDNA as the sequencing template. Sequenced by immunoSEQ multiplex PCR; TCRdb stores in-frame clones only, minus some. Among under 250,000 clones, 50% to 60% were seen once, and the ten largest hold 0.4% to 0.55%. The sample is drawn from a study of CD8+ T cells in alopecia areata. The V end was cut by 1 base, the J end by 1 base, with 8 bases between. The CDR3 consists of 14 residues. Germline V CDR1 and CDR2: LNHDA, SQIVND (reference sequence). This receptor was identified in a human donor with alopecia areata. This material consisted of CD4+ T cells sorted from blood, taken at week 0. The J gene is TRBJ2-7, the V gene TRBV19; D is unresolved. CDR3 region: CASSIGLPSYEQYF. The CDR3, as DNA: TGTGCCAGTAGTATAGGACTTCCTTCCTACGAGCAGTACTTC.